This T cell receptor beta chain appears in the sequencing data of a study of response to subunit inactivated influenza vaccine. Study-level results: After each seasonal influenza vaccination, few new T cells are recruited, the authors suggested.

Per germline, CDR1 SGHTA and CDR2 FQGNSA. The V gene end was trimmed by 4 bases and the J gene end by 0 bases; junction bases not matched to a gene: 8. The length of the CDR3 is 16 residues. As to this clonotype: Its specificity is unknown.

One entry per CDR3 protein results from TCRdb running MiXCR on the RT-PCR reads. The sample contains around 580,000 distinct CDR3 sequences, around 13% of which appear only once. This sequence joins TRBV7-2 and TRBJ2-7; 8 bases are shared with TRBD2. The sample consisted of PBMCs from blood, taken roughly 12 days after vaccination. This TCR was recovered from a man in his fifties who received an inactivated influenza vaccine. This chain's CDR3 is CASSSTLLAASYEQYF. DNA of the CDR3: TGTGCCAGCAGCTCCACCCTACTAGCGGCCTCCTACGAGCAGTACTTC.